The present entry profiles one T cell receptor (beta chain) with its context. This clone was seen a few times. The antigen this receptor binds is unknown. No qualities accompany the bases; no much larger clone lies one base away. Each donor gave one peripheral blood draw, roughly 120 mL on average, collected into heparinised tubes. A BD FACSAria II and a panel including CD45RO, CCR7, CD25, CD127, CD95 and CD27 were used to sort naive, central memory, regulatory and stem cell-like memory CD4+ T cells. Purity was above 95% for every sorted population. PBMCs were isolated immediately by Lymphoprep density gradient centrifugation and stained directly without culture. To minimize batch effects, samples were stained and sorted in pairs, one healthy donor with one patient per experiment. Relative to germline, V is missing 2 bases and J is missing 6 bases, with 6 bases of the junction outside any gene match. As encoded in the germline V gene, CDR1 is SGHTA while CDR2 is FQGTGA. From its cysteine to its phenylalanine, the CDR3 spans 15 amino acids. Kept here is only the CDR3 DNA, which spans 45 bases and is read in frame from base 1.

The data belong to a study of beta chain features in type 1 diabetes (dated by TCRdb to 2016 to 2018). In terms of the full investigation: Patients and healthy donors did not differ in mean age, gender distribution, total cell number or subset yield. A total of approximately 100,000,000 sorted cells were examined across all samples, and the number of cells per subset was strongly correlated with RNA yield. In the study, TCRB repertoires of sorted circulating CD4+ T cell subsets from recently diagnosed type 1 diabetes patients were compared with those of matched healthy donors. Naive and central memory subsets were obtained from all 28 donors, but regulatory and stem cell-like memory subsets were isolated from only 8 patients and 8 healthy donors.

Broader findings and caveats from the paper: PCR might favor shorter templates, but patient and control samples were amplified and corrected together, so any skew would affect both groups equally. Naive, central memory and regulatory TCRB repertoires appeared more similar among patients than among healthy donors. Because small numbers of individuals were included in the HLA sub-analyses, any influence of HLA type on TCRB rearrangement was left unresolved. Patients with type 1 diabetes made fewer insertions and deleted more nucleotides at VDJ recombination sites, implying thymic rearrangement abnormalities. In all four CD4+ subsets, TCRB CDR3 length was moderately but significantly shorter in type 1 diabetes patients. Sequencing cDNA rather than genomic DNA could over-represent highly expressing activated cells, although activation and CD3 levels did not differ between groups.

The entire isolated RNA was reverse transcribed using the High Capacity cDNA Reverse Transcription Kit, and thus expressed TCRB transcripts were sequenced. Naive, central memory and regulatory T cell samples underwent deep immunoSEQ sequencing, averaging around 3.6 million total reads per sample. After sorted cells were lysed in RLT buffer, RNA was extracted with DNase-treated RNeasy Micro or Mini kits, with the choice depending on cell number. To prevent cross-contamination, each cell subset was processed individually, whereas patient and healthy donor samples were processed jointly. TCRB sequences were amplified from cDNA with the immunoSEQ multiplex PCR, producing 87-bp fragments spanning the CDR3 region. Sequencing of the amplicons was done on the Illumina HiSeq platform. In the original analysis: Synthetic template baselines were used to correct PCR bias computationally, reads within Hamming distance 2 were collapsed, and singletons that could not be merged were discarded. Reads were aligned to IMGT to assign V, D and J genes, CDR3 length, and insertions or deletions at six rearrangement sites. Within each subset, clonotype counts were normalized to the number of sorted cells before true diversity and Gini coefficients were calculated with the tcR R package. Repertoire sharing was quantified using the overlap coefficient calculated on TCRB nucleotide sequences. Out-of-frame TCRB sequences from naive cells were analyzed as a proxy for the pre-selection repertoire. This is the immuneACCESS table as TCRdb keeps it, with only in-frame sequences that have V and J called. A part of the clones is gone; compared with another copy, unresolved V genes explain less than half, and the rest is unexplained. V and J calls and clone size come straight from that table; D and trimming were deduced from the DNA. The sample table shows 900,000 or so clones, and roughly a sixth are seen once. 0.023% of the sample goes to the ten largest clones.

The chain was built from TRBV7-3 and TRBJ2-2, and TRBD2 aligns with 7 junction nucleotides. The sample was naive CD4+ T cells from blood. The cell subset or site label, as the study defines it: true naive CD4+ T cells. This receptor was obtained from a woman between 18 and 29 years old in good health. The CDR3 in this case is CASSLDGRSAGELFF. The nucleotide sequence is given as TGTGCCAGCAGCTTAGACGGGAGGTCTGCCGGGGAGCTGTTTTTT.